This T cell receptor (beta chain) was identified during a study of brain T cells in children with intractable seizures. The time point denotes: blood from clinic visit 5 months post-surgery; TSC patient then seizure free. The repertoire was sequenced with immunoSEQ multiplex PCR; TCRdb's copy has only in-frame clones and lacks some. The data show about 340,000 clones, over 90% seen once. This sample comprised peripheral blood, obtained less than 6 months after surgery. This receptor was obtained from a boy under two years old with tuberous sclerosis and intractable seizures.

The DNA for the CDR3 is TGTGCCAGTAGCGGACAGGTTCGGGGCTATGGCTACACCTTC. Translation gives CASSGQVRGYGYTF. The V call is TRBV19, the J call TRBJ1-2; 7 nucleotides agree with TRBD1. The V gene end was trimmed by 6 bases and the J gene end by 4 bases; junction bases not matched to a gene: 8. Germline V gives CDR1 LNHDA, CDR2 SQIVND (reference sequence). The CDR3 extends over 14 amino acids.